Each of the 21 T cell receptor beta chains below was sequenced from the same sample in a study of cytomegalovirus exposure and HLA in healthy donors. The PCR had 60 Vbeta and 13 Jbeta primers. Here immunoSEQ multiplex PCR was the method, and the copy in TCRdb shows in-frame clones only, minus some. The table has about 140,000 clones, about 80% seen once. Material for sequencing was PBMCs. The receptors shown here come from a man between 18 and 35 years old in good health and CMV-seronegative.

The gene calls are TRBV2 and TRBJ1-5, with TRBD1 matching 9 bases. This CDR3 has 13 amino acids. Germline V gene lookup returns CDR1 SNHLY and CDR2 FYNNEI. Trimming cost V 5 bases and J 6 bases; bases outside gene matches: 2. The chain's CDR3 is CASSRDRAQPQHF. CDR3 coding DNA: TGTGCCAGCAGTCGGGACAGGGCTCAGCCCCAGCATTTT.

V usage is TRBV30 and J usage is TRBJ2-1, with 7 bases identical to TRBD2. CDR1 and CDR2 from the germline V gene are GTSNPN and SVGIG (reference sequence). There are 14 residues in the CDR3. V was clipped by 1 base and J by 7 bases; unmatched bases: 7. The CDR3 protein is CAWSGTSATNEQFF. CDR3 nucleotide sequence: TGTGCCTGGAGTGGGACTAGTGCCACGAATGAGCAGTTCTTC. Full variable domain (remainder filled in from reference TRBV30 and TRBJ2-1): SQTIHQWPATLVQPVGSPLSLECTVEGTSNPNLYWYRQAAGRGLQLLFYSVGIGQISSEVPQNLSASRPQDRQFILSSKKLLLSDSGFYLCAWSGTSATNEQFFGPGTRLTVL.

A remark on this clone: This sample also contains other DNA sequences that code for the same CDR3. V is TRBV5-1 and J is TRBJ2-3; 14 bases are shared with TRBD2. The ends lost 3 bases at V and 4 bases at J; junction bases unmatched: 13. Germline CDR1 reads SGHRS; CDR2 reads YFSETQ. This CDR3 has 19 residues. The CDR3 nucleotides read TGCGCCAGCAGCTGGCCGACTAGCGGGAGGGCTAATCGTCCAGATACGCAGTATTTT. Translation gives CASSWPTSGRANRPDTQYF.

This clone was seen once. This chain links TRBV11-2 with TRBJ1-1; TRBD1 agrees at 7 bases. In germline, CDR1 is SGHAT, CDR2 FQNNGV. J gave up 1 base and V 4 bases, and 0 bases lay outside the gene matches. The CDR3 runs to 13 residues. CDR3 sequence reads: CASSWDRNTEAFF. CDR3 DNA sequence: TGTGCCAGCAGCTGGGACAGGAACACTGAAGCTTTCTTT.

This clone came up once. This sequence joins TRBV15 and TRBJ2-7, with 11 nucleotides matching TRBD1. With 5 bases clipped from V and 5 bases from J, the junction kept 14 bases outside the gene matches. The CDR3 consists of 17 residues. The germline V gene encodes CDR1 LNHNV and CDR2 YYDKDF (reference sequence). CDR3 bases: TGTGCCACCAGCGACATTTTTACGGGACAGGGGGTCGACGAGCAGTACTTC. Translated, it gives CATSDIFTGQGVDEQYF.

The CDR3 DNA is TGTGCCAGTAGTTTTCAGAACGAGCAGTACTTC. Its translation is CASSFQNEQYF. The rearrangement uses TRBV19 and TRBJ2-7; D not certain. Trimming shortened V by 5 bases and J by 5 bases, and 7 bases separated the two germline ends. From germline, CDR1 is LNHDA and CDR2 SQIVND (reference sequence). This CDR3 is 11 amino acids long.

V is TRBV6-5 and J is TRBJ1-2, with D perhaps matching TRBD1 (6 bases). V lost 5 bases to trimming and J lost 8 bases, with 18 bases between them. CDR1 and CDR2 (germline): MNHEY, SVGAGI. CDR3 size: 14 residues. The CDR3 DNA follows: TGTGCCAGCAGTCTCAGGGGCAAAGGCTTAGGCTACACCTTC. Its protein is CASSLRGKGLGYTF.

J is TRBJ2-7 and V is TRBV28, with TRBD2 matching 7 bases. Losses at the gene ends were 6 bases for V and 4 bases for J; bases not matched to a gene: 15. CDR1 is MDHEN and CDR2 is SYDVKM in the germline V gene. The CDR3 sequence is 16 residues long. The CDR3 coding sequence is TGTGCCAGCAGCCCCGAGCGGGTAGCGGGCCAATACGAGCAGTACTTC. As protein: CASSPERVAGQYEQYF.

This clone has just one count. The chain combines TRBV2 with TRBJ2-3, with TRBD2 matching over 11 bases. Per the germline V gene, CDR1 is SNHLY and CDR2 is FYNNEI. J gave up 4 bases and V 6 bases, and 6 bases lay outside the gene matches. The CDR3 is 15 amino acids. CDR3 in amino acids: CASSLALAGADTQYF. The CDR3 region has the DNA TGTGCCAGCAGCCTCGCACTAGCGGGAGCAGATACGCAGTATTTT.

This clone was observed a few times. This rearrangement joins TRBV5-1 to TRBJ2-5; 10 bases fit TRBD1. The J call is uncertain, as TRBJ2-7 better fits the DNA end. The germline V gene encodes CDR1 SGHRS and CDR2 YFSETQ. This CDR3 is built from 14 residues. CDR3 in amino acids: CASSVRDRGYEQYF. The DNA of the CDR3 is TGCGCCAGCAGCGTCCGGGACAGGGGCTACGAGCAGTACTTC.

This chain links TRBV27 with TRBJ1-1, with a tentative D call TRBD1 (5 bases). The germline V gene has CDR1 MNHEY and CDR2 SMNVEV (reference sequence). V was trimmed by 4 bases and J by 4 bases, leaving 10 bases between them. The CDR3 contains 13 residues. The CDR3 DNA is TGTGCCAGCAGTTCAGGGTTCGGCACTGAAGCTTTCTTT. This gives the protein CASSSGFGTEAFF.

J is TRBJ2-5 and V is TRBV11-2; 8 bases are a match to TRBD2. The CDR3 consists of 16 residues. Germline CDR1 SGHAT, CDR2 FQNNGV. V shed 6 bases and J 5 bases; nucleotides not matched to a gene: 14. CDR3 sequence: CASRKSGRGGLETQYF. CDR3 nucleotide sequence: TGTGCCAGCAGAAAGTCCGGACGGGGGGGCTTGGAGACCCAGTACTTC.

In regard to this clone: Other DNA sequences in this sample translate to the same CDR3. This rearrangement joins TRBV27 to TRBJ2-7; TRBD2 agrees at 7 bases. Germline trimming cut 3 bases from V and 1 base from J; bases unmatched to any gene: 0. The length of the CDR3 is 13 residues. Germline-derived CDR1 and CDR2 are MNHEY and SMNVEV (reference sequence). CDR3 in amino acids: CASSLRGSYEQYF. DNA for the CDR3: TGTGCCAGCAGTTTGCGGGGGTCCTACGAGCAGTACTTC.

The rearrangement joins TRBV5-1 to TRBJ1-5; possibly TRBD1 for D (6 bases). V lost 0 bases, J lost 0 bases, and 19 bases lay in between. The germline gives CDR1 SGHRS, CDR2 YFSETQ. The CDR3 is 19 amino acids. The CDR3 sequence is CASSLAPRQVPGSNQPQHF. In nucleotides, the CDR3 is TGCGCCAGCAGCTTGGCCCCTCGACAGGTCCCGGGTAGCAATCAGCCCCAGCATTTT.

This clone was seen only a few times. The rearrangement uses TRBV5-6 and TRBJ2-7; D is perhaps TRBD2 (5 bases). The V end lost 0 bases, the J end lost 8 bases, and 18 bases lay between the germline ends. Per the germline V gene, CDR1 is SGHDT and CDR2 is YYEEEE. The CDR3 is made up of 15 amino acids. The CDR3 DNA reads TGTGCCAGCAGCTTGGGATCGGGTGGGAGACTGAAGCAGTACTTC. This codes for CASSLGSGGRLKQYF.

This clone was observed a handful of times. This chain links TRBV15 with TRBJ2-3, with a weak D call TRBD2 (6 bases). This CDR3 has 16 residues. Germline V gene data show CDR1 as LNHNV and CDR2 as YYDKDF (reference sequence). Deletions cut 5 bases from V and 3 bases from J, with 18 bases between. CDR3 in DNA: TGTGCCACCAGCCTCATCGGGGGTACCTTGACAGATACGCAGTATTTT. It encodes CATSLIGGTLTDTQYF.

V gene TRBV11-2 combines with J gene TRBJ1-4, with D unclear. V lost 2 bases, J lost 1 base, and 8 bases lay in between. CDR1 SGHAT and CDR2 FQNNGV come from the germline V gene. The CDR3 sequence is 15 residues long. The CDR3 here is CASSLYGGTNEKLFF. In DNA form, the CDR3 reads TGTGCCAGCAGCTTATACGGAGGAACTAATGAAAAACTGTTTTTT.

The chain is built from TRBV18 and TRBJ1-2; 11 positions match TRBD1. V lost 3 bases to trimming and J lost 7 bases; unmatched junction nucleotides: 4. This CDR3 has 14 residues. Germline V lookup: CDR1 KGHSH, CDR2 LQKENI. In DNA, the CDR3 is TGTGCCAGCTCACCCCTGGACAGGGGGCTTGGCTACACCTTC. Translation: CASSPLDRGLGYTF. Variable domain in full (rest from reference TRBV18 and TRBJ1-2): NAGVMQNPRHLVRRRGQEARLRCSPMKGHSHVYWYRQLPEEGLKFMVYLQKENIIDESGMPKERFSAEFPKEGPSILRIQQVVRGDSAAYFCASSPLDRGLGYTFGSGTRLTVV.

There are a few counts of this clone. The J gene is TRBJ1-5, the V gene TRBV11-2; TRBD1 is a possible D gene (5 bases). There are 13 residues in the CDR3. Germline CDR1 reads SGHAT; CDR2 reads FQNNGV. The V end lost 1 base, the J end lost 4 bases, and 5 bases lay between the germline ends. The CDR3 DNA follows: TGTGCCAGCAGCTTAGGGACAAATCAGCCCCAGCATTTT. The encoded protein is CASSLGTNQPQHF.

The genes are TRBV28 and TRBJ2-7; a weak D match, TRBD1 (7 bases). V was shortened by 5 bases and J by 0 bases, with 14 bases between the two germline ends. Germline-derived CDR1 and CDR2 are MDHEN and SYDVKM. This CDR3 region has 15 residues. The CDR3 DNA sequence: TGTGCCAGCAGTGTCGCGGGACAGAGCTCCTACGAGCAGTACTTC. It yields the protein CASSVAGQSSYEQYF.

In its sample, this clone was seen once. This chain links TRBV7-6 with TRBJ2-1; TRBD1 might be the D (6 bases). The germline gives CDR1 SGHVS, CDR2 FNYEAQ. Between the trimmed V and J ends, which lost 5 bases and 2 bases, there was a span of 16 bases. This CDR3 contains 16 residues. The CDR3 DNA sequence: TGTGCCAGCAGCCCCTTGACAGGTCGGGCCTACAATGAGCAGTTCTTC. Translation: CASSPLTGRAYNEQFF.